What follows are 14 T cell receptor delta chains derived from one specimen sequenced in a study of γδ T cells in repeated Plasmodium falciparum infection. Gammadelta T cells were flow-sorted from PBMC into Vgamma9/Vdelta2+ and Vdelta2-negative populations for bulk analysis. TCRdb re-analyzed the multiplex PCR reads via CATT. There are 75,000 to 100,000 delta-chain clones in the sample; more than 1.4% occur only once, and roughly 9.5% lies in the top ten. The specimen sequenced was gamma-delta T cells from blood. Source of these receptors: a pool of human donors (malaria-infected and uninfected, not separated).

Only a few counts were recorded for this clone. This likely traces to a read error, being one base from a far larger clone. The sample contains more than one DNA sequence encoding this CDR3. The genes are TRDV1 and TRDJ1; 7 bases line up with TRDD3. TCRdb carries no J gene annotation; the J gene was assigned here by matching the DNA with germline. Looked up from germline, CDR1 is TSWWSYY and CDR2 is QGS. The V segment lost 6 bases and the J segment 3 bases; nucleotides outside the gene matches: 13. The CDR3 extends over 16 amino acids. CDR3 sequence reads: CALGLTGGSTPDKLIF. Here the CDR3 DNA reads TGTGCTCTTGGCCTCACCGGGGGATCTACACCCGATAAACTCATCTTT.

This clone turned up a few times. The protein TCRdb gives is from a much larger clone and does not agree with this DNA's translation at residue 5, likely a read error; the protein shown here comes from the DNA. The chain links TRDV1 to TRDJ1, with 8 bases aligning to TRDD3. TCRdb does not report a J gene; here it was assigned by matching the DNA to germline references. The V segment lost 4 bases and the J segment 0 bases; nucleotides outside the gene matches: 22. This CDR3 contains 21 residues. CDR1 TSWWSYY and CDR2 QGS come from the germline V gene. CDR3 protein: CALGGLVAPKYWGSYTDKLIF. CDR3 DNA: TGTGCTCTTGGGGGACTAGTGGCCCCTAAGTACTGGGGGTCGTACACCGATAAACTCATCTTT.

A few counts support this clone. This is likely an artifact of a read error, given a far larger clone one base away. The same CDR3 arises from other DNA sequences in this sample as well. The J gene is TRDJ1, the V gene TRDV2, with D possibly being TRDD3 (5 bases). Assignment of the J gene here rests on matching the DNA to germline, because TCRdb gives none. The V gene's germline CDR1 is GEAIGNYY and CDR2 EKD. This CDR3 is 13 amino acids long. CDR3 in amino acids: CACDGWGTDKLIF. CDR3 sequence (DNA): TGTGCCTGTGACGGTTGGGGAACCGACAAACTCATCTTT.

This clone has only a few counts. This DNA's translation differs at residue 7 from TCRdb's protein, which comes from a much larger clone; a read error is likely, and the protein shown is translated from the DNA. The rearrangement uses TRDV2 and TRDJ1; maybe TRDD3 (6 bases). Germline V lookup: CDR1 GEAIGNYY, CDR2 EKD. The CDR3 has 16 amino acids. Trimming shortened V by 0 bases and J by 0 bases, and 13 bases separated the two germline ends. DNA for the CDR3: TGTGCCTGTGACACCGCTAGGGGATTTTACACCGATAAACTCATCTTT. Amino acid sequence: CACDTARGFYTDKLIF.

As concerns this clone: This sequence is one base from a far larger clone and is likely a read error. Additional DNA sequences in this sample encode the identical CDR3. CDR3 loop: CALGNLPTTVVGDTEYTDKLIF. The CDR3 DNA sequence: TGTGCTCTTGGGAACCTTCCTACAACGGTGGTGGGGGATACCGAGTACACCGATAAGCTCATCTTT. No J gene was assigned, while the V gene was called as TRDV1; TRDD3 is taken as the D call from the table, unchecked against the DNA. Looked up from germline, CDR1 is TSWWSYY and CDR2 is QGS. The CDR3 is 22 residues long.

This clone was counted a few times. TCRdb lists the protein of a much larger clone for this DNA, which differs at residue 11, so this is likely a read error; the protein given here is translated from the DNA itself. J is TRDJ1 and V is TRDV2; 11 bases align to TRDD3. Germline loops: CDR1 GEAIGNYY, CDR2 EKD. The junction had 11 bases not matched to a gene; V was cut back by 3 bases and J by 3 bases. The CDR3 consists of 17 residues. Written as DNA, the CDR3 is TGTGCCTGTGACTTGTATGCTGGGGGATACTCCCCCGATAAACTCATCTTT. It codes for CACDLYAGGYSPDKLIF.

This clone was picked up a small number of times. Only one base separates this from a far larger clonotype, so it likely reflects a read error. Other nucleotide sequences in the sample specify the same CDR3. CDR3 DNA: TGTGCTCTTGGGGTTTGGGGCCTTCCTAAGATATGGCACAGCGACAACACCGATAAACTCATTTTT. This sequence encodes CALGVWGLPKIWHSDNTDKLIF. No J gene was assigned, while the V gene was called as TRDV1; the table gives TRDD3 as D, unverified against the DNA. This CDR3 spans 22 amino acids. Germline V CDR1 and CDR2: TSWWSYY, QGS.

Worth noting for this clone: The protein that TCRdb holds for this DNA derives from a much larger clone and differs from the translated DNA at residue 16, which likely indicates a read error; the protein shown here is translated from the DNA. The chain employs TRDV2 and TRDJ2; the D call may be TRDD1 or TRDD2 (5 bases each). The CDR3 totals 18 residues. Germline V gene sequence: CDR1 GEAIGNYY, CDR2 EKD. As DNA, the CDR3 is TGTGCCTGTGACACCGTGGGAAATCCTTCTGCTTTGACAGCACAACCCTTCTTT. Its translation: CACDTVGNPSALTAQPFF.

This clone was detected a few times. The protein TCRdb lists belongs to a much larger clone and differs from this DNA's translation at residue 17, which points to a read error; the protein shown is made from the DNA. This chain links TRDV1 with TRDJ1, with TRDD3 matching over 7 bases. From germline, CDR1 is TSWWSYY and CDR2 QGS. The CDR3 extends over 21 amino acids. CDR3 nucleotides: TGTGCTCTTGGGGAATCGCTCTCCTATCCTTTCCTGGGGGTTTACACCGGTAAACTCATCTTT. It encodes CALGESLSYPFLGVYTGKLIF.

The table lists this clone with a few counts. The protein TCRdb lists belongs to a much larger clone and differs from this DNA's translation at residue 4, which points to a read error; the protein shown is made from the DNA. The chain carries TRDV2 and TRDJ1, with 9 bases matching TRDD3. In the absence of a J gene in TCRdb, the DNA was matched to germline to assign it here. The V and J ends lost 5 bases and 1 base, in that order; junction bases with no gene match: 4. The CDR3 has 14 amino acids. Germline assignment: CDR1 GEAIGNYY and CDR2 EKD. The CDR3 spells CACGTGIRTDKLIF. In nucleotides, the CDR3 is TGTGCCTGTGGCACGGGGATACGCACCGATAAACTCATCTTT.

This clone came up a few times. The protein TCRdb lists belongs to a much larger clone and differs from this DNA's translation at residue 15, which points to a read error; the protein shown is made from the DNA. This chain's CDR3 is CALGDSAFLRLGDTHKLIF. Here the CDR3 DNA reads TGTGCTCTTGGGGACTCGGCCTTCCTAAGGCTGGGGGATACCCATAAACTCATCTTT. V and J are TRDV1 and TRDJ1, with 11 bases matching TRDD3. In germline, CDR1 is TSWWSYY, CDR2 QGS. V was clipped by 3 bases and J by 6 bases; unmatched bases: 18. This CDR3 region has 19 residues.

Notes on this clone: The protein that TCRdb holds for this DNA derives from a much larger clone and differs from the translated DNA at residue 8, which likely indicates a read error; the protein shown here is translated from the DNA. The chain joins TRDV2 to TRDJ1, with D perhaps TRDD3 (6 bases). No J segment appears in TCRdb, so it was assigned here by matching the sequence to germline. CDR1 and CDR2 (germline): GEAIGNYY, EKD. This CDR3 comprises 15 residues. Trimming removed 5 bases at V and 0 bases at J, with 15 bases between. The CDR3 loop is CACASSRDNTDKLIF. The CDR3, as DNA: TGTGCCTGTGCGTCTTCGCGGGATAACACCGATAAACTCATCTTT.

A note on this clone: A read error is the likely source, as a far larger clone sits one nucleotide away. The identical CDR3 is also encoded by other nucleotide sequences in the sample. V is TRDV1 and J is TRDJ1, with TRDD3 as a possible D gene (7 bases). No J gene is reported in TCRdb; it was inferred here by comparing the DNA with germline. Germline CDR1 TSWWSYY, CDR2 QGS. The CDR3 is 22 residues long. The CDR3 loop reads CALGEPLHLPSSTGVHTDKLIF. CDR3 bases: TGCGCTCTTGGGGAGCCTCTTCATCTTCCTTCTAGTACTGGGGTGCACACCGATAAACTCATCTTT.

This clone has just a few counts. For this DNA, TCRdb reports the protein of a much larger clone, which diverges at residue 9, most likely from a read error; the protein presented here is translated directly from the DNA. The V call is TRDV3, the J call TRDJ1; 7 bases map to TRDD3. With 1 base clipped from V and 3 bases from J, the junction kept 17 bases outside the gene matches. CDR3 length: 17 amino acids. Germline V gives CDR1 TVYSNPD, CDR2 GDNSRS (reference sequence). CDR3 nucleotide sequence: TGTGCCTTTAATTCCCTTTGGGGGACACAAAATCCCGATAAACTCATCTTT. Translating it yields CAFNSLWGTQNPDKLIF. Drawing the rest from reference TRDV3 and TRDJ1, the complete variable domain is CDKVTQSSPDQTVASGSEVVLLCTYDTVYSNPDLFWYRIRPDYSFQFVFYGDNSRSEGADFTQGRFSVKHILTQKAFHLVISPVRTEDSATYYCAFNSLWGTQNPDKLIFGKGTRVTVEP.